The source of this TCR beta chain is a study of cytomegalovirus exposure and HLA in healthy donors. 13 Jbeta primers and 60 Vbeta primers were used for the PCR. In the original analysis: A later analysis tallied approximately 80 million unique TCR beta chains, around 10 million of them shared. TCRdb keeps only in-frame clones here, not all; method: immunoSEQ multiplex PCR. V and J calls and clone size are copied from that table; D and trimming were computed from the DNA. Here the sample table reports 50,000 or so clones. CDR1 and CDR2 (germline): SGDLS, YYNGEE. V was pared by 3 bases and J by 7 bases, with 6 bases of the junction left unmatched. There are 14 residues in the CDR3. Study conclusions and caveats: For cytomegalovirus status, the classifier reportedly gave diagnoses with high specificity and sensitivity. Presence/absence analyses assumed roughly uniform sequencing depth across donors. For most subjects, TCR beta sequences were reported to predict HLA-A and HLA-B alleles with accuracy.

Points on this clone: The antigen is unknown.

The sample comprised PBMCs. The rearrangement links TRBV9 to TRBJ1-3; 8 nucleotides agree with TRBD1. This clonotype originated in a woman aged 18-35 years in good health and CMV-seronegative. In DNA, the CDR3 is TGTGCCAGCAGCGGACAGACAGGGGCGAACACCATATATTTT. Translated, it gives CASSGQTGANTIYF.